The clone carrying this T cell receptor beta chain was observed many times. Its antigen is undetermined. The sample comes from a study of blood T cells in healthy people across ages. Whole-study findings and limits: Naive and antigen-experienced cells could not be conclusively compared, given unsorted PBMCs.

Extractions gave at least 5.5 micrograms of total RNA per sample. PCR was performed a second time for about 6 to 12 cycles using a sample-barcoded 5' primer and a J-beta primer mix. A template-switch adaptor that had 12 random nucleotides put a tag on each cDNA molecule. TCRdb redid the calling of the 5' RACE reads with MiXCR, one entry per CDR3 protein. This repertoire shows 700,000 or so distinct CDR3 sequences, approximately 21% found once; its top ten account for around a fifth. Sequencing input: blood. The TCR originated in an older man in good health.

The CDR3 DNA reads as TGCAGCGTTGGCACCGCGGGAATCCAGCATTTT. Translated, it gives CSVGTAGIQHF. This chain joins TRBV29-1 and TRBJ1-5; D is ambiguous. V lost 4 bases and J lost 12, with 13 bases in between. Germline lookup yields CDR1 SQVTM and CDR2 ANQGSEA. The CDR3 covers 11 residues.